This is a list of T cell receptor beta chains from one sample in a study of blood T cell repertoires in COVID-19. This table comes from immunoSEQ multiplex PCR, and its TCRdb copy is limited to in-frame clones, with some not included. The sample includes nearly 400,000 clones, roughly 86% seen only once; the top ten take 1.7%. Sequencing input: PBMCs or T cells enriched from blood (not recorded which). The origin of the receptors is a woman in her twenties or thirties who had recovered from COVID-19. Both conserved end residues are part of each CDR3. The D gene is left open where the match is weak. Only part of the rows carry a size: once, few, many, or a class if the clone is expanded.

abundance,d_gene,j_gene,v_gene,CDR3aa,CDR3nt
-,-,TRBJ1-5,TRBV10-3,CAISSHRDQPQHF,TGTGCCATCAGTTCTCACAGGGATCAGCCCCAGCATTTT
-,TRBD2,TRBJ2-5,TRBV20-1,CSASRLAGKNKETQYF,TGCAGTGCTAGTAGACTAGCGGGTAAAAATAAAGAGACCCAGTACTTC
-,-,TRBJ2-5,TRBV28,CASSTTRGGKETQYF,TGTGCCAGCAGCACCACGAGGGGCGGGAAGGAGACCCAGTACTTC
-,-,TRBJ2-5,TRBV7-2,CASSLGLETQYF,TGTGCCAGCAGCTTAGGACTAGAGACCCAGTACTTC
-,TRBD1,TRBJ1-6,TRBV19,CASRDRGNPLHF,TGTGCCTCCCGGGACAGGGGCAATCCCCTCCACTTT
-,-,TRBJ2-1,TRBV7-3,CASSLGVTVTYNEQFF,TGTGCCAGCAGCTTAGGAGTGACAGTTACCTACAATGAGCAGTTCTTC
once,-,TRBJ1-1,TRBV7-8,CASSLVSEAFF,TGTGCCAGCAGCTTAGTCTCTGAAGCTTTCTTT
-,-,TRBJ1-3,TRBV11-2,CASSLTGTGNTIYF,TGTGCCAGCAGCTTAACAGGGACCGGAAACACCATATATTTT
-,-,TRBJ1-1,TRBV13,CASSQQGWGFMNTEAFF,TGTGCCAGCAGCCAACAGGGTTGGGGTTTTATGAACACTGAAGCTTTCTTT
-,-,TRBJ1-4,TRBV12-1,CASSADGDRGREKLFF,TGTGCCAGCAGCGCTGATGGGGACAGGGGACGAGAAAAACTGTTTTTT
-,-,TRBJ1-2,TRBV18,CASSPPLLANGYTF,TGTGCCAGCTCACCACCGCTACTCGCAAATGGCTACACCTTC
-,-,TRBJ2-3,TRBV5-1,CASSLAFQDTTQYF,TGCGCCAGCAGCTTGGCCTTCCAGGATACTACGCAGTATTTT
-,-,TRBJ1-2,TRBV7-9,CASSTRTGNYGYTF,TGTGCCAGCAGCACAAGGACGGGGAACTATGGCTACACCTTC
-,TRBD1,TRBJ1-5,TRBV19,CATGQGVNQPQHF,TGTGCCACCGGACAGGGGGTGAATCAGCCCCAGCATTTT
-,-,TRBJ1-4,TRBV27,CASSLYSGTYEKLFF,TGTGCCAGCAGTTTATATTCAGGAACATATGAAAAACTGTTTTTT
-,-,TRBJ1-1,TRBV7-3,CASSPDSLNTEAFF,TGTGCCAGCAGCCCGGACAGCCTGAACACTGAAGCTTTCTTT
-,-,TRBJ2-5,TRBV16,CASSHRAGKRPETQYF,TGTGCCAGCAGCCACAGGGCAGGGAAGCGTCCGGAGACCCAGTACTTC
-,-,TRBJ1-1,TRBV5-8,CASSLAYTEAFF,TGTGCCAGCAGCTTGGCCTACACTGAAGCTTTCTTT
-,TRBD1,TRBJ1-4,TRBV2,CASKTGERTNEKLFF,TGTGCCAGTAAGACAGGGGAGCGAACTAATGAAAAACTGTTTTTT
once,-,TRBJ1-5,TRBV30,CACTTGGNQPQHF,TGTGCCTGTACTACTGGCGGCAATCAGCCCCAGCATTTT
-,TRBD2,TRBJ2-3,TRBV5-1,CASSLGGGATDTQYF,TGCGCCAGCAGCTTGGGCGGGGGAGCAACAGATACGCAGTATTTT
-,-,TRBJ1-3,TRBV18,CASSLDIPNSGNTIYF,TGTGCCAGCTCCCTTGACATTCCCAACTCTGGAAACACCATATATTTT
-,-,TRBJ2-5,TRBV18,CASSPSHFQETQYF,TGTGCCAGCTCACCATCGCACTTCCAAGAGACCCAGTACTTC
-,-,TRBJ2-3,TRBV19,CASGSTDTQYF,TGTGCTAGCGGTAGCACAGATACGCAGTATTTT
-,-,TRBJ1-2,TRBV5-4,CASTNPDSNYGYTF,TGTGCCAGCACCAATCCGGACAGTAACTATGGCTACACCTTC
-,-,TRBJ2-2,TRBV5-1,CASSASQGNTGELFF,TGCGCCAGCAGCGCCTCGCAGGGGAACACCGGGGAGCTGTTTTTT
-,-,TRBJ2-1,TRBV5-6,CASSRRPLLNEQFF,TGTGCCAGCAGCCGGCGGCCTCTTCTCAATGAGCAGTTCTTC
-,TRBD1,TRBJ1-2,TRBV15,CATRPQGANYGYTF,TGTGCCACCAGGCCACAGGGGGCGAACTATGGCTACACCTTC
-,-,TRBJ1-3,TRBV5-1,CASSPTGETGNTIYF,TGCGCCAGCAGCCCGACCGGGGAAACTGGAAACACCATATATTTT
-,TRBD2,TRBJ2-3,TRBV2,CASILLAGGTDTQYF,TGTGCCAGCATTCTACTAGCGGGAGGTACAGATACGCAGTATTTT
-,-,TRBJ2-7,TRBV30,CAWSVMGTSSSYEQYF,TGTGCCTGGAGTGTCATGGGGACTTCCAGCTCCTACGAGCAGTACTTC
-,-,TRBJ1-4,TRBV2,CASRAGPAGQLFF,TGTGCCAGCAGAGCGGGACCGGCCGGGCAACTGTTTTTT
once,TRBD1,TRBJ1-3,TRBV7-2,CASSLKGASGTSGNTIYF,TGTGCCAGCAGCTTAAAGGGGGCCAGCGGAACCTCTGGAAACACCATATATTTT
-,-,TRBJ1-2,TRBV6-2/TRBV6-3,CASSRNHRVPSYGYTF,TGTGCCAGCAGCCGGAACCACAGGGTACCGTCCTATGGCTACACCTTC
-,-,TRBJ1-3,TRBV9,CASSARGTGQENTIYF,TGTGCCAGCAGCGCGCGAGGGACTGGTCAAGAAAACACCATATATTTT
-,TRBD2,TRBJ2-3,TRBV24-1,CATSDPSGGALNTDTQYF,TGTGCCACCAGTGACCCTAGCGGGGGGGCCCTTAACACAGATACGCAGTATTTT
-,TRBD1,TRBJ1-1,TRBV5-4,CASSISGGWYTEAFF,TGTGCCAGCAGTATATCAGGGGGCTGGTACACTGAAGCTTTCTTT
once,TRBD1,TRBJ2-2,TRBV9,CASSGQGSGELFF,TGTGCCAGCAGCGGACAGGGTTCAGGGGAGCTGTTTTTT
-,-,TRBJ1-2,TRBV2,CASSEALRGNYGYTF,TGTGCCAGCAGTGAAGCGCTTCGGGGTAACTATGGCTACACCTTC
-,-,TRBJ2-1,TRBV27,CASSLTRVNNEQFF,TGTGCCAGCAGCCTTACTAGGGTTAACAATGAGCAGTTCTTC
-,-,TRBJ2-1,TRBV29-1,CSVTGQYYNEQFF,TGCAGCGTAACTGGACAGTATTACAATGAGCAGTTCTTC
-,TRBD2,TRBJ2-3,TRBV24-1,CATSGVGKSGGDTDTQYF,TGTGCCACCAGTGGGGTAGGAAAAAGCGGGGGCGACACAGATACGCAGTATTTT
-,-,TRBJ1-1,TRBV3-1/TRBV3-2,CASSQGGGLGNTEAFF,TGTGCCAGCAGCCAAGGGGGGGGATTGGGGAACACTGAAGCTTTCTTT
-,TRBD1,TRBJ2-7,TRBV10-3,CAISEPGTGFPVF,TGTGCCATCAGTGAGCCCGGGACAGGATTTCCAGTCTTC
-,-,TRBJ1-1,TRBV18,CASSPRQVKNTEAFF,TGTGCCAGCTCACCTCGACAGGTTAAAAACACTGAAGCTTTCTTT
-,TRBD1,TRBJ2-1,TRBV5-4,CASSLVRTGYNEQFF,TGTGCCAGCAGCTTGGTCCGGACAGGCTACAATGAGCAGTTCTTC